Given below is one T cell receptor (beta chain) in context. The data stem from a study of CD8 T cells in Susac syndrome. The V end was cut by 4 bases, the J end by 1 base, with 12 bases between. CDR3 length equals 15 residues. The germline gives CDR1 PRHDT, CDR2 FYEKMQ (reference sequence). cDNA came from about 0.46 to 1 ug RNA primed by random hexamers. Amplification of TCR beta CDR3 spanned 54 Vbeta and 13 Jbeta via immunoSEQ multiplex PCR. A single record per CDR3 protein comes from TCRdb applying MiXCR to the immunoSEQ multiplex PCR reads. The sample carries fewer than 250,000 distinct CDR3 sequences, around 93% recorded once. In blood CD8+ and CD4+ T cells, TCR beta underwent sequencing. Negative isolation yielded CD4+ and CD8+ T cells, and FACS enriched TEMRA cells.

This clonotype was sampled from a human donor in good health. The sequencing sample was made of CD4+ T cells from PBMCs. The J gene is TRBJ2-3, the V gene TRBV13; D ambiguous. CDR3 protein: CASSSRTAGTDTQYF. As DNA, the CDR3 is TGTGCCAGCAGCTCGAGAACGGCGGGCACAGATACGCAGTATTTT.